The clone carrying this T cell receptor (beta chain) was detected many times. This record comes from a study of neurological immune-mediated disorders. Trimming cost V 1 base and J 3 bases, with 8 bases left between them. The CDR3 spans 14 residues. Germline CDR1 SEHNR, CDR2 FQNEAQ (reference sequence). TCRdb reprocessed the 5' RACE reads with MiXCR, giving one entry per CDR3 protein. The sample includes some 57,000 distinct CDR3 sequences, around 4.7% of them seen just once. The sequence was obtained from a woman in her forties or fifties with multiple sclerosis. J is TRBJ2-3 and V is TRBV7-9; TRBD1 is a possible D gene (5 bases). Sequencing input: PBMCs. Here the CDR3 reads CASSLERGTDTQYF. The CDR3, as DNA: TGTGCCAGCAGCTTAGAAAGGGGAACAGATACGCAGTATTTT.